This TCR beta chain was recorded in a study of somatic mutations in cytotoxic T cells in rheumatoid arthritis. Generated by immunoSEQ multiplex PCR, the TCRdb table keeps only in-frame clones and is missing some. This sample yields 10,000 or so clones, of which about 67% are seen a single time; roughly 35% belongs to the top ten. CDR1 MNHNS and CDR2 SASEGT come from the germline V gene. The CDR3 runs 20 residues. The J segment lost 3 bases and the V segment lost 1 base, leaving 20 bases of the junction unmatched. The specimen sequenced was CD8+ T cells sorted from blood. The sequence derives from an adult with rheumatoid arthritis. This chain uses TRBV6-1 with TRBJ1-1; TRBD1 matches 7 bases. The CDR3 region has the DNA TGTGCCAGCAGTGAAGACCATTGGGGACCAATGGACAGGAAGGACACTGAAGCTTTCTTT. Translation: CASSEDHWGPMDRKDTEAFF.